The 7 T cell receptor beta chains in this list originate from one sample, sequenced in a study of technical replicates of blood from several donors. This table comes from immunoSEQ multiplex PCR, and its TCRdb copy is limited to in-frame clones, with some not included. The sample carries more than 90,000 clones, 85% to 95% recorded once. Material for sequencing was T cells isolated from PBMCs. The receptor set was obtained from a human donor in good health.

Only one count was recorded for this clone. This sequence joins TRBV5-1 and TRBJ2-3; D is undetermined. Germline CDR1 SGHRS, CDR2 YFSETQ. V gave up 0 bases and J gave up 2 bases, with 10 bases separating them. The CDR3 is 15 residues long. CDR3 bases: TGCGCCAGCAGCTTGGTGGGCTACTTCACAGATACGCAGTATTTT. Residues: CASSLVGYFTDTQYF.

This rearrangement joins TRBV7-9 to TRBJ2-5, with 7 bases lining up with TRBD2. The V segment lost 1 base and the J segment 11 bases; nucleotides outside the gene matches: 13. The length of the CDR3 is 15 residues. Germline CDR1 is SEHNR and CDR2 is FQNEAQ (reference sequence). CDR3 region: CASSLDGAGPQYQYF. In nucleotides, the CDR3 is TGTGCCAGCAGCTTAGACGGAGCGGGACCCCAATATCAGTACTTC.

The gene calls are TRBV6-5 and TRBJ2-3; no definite D call. CDR1 is MNHEY, CDR2 SVGAGI, per germline. The ends were cut back, 2 bases at V and 2 bases at J, with 8 bases in the middle. The CDR3 spans 14 residues. CDR3 in amino acids: CASSYQIVTDTQYF. Here the CDR3 DNA reads TGTGCCAGCAGTTACCAGATCGTCACAGATACGCAGTATTTT.

The chain employs TRBV30 and TRBJ2-2, with D possibly matching TRBD2 (5 bases). The CDR3 extends over 16 amino acids. V was shortened by 1 base and J by 1 base, with 13 bases between the two germline ends. Per the germline V gene, CDR1 is GTSNPN and CDR2 is SVGIG (reference sequence). The CDR3 is CAWSGKGSGNTGELFF. CDR3 sequence (DNA): TGTGCCTGGAGTGGGAAAGGGAGTGGGAACACCGGGGAGCTGTTTTTT.

The rearrangement links TRBV29-1 to TRBJ1-2; D is unresolved. This CDR3 is 11 amino acids long. Trimming removed 6 bases at V and 0 bases at J, with 5 bases between. CDR1 and CDR2 (germline): SQVTM, ANQGSEA. CDR3 residues: CSVGANYGYTF. The CDR3 DNA sequence: TGCAGCGTAGGAGCTAACTATGGCTACACCTTC.

The chain couples TRBV7-2 to TRBJ2-3, with D perhaps TRBD2 (5 bases). Germline values: CDR1 SGHTA, CDR2 FQGNSA. Trimming stripped 3 bases from V and 1 base from J, with 8 bases between. The CDR3 sequence is 14 residues long. The DNA for the CDR3 is TGTGCCAGCAGCTTTATTAGCGGCACAGATACGCAGTATTTT. It codes for CASSFISGTDTQYF.

This chain joins TRBV6-5 and TRBJ1-3, with D possibly being TRBD1 (6 bases). This CDR3 has 14 residues. CDR1 is MNHEY, CDR2 SVGAGI, per germline. The V end lost 5 bases, the J end lost 3 bases, and 11 bases lay between the germline ends. CDR3 protein: CASSLTGIGNTIYF. The CDR3 coding sequence is TGTGCCAGCAGTCTTACAGGGATTGGAAACACCATATATTTT.